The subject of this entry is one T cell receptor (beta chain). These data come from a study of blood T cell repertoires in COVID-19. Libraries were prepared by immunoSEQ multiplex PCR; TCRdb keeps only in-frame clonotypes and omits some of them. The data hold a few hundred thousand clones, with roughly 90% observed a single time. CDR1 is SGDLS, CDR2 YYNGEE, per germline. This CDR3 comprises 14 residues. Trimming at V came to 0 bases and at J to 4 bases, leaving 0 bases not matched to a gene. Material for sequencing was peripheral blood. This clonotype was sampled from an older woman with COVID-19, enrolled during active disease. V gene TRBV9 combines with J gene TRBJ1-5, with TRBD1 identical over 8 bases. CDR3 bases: TGTGCCAGCAGCGTAGGGACAGGGAATCAGCCCCAGCATTTT. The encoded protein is CASSVGTGNQPQHF.